This TCR beta chain was retrieved from a study of cytomegalovirus exposure and HLA in healthy donors. Researchers ran the PCR with 60 Vbeta and 13 Jbeta primers. Generated by immunoSEQ multiplex PCR, the TCRdb table keeps only in-frame clones and is missing some. The table has 110,000 or so clones, around 73% seen once. The study, taken as a whole, reports: In a later analysis, HLA-C alleles had the fewest associated TCRs, DRB1 alleles the most. The study put some 150 TCR beta chains on its list as cytomegalovirus-associated. Reports indicated that the classifier achieved high specificity and sensitivity in diagnosing cytomegalovirus status.

Germline V gives CDR1 SGHTA, CDR2 FQGNSA. This CDR3 spans 13 amino acids. The germline V and J ends were trimmed by 2 bases and 8 bases, with 9 bases remaining between them. Concerning this clone itself: Its antigen remains unidentified.

The sequencing sample was made of PBMCs. This receptor was identified in a man aged 35-49 years in good health and CMV-seronegative. V usage is TRBV7-2 and J usage is TRBJ1-4; tentative D call: TRBD1 (6 bases). The CDR3 here is CASSLNREEKLFF. In nucleotides, the CDR3 is TGTGCCAGCAGCTTAAACAGGGAGGAAAAACTGTTTTTT.